One sample yielded the 23 T cell receptor beta chains listed below, sequenced in a study of early T cells in non-severe SARS-CoV-2 infection. TCRdb recomputed calls from the 5' RACE reads with MiXCR, one row per CDR3 protein. The sample contains tens of thousands of distinct CDR3 sequences, 5.8% of which appear only once. Sequencing used whole blood. Receptors originate from an adult who was a healthcare worker with PCR-confirmed SARS-CoV-2 infection or an uninfected control (not recorded which).

This clonotype came up many times. This chain connects TRBV9 to TRBJ2-1, with a weak D call TRBD1 (6 bases). From germline, CDR1 is SGDLS and CDR2 YYNGEE. The CDR3 covers 15 residues. V was clipped by 0 bases and J by 3 bases, with 10 bases between them. CDR3 nucleotide sequence: TGTGCCAGCAGCGTAGCAGGGGCTTACTACAATGAGCAGTTCTTC. It is translated as CASSVAGAYYNEQFF.

CDR3 in amino acids: CASSAGTSGIRYEQFF. CDR3 nucleotide sequence: TGTGCCAGCAGCGCGGGGACTAGCGGGATTAGATATGAGCAGTTCTTC. J is TRBJ2-1 and V is TRBV5-4; 13 nucleotides agree with TRBD2. The CDR3 has 16 amino acids. The germline V gene encodes CDR1 SGHNT and CDR2 YYREEE (reference sequence). V shed 4 bases and J 8 bases; nucleotides not matched to a gene: 9.

This clonotype was recorded at least ten times. The J gene is TRBJ2-3, the V gene TRBV19; 12 bases align to TRBD2. The CDR3 loop spans 19 amino acids. Losses at the gene ends were 4 bases for V and 0 bases for J; bases not matched to a gene: 11. Germline V gene sequence: CDR1 LNHDA, CDR2 SQIVND (reference sequence). The CDR3 here is CASSRGLAGRLPSTDTQYF. The CDR3 bases are TGTGCCAGTAGTAGGGGACTAGCGGGCCGCCTTCCTAGCACAGATACGCAGTATTTT.

This clonotype was recorded at least ten times. The V gene is TRBV10-2, the J gene TRBJ1-1; D uncertain. Germline loops: CDR1 WSHSY, CDR2 SAAADI. V dropped 4 bases and J dropped 4 bases, with 10 bases sitting between them. This CDR3 region has 13 residues. Here the CDR3 DNA reads TGCGCCAGCAGTGTCGCAGGATTCACTGAAGCTTTCTTT. It is translated as CASSVAGFTEAFF.

This clonotype was recorded many times. The genes are TRBV20-1 and TRBJ1-2; possibly TRBD1 for D (5 bases). CDR3 length: 14 residues. Germline-derived CDR1 and CDR2 are DFQATT and SNEGSKA (reference sequence). V lost 1 base and J 3 bases, leaving 12 bases between the germline ends. The CDR3 spells CSARVGGNYYGYTF. The CDR3 DNA is TGCAGTGCTAGAGTGGGGGGGAACTACTATGGCTACACCTTC.

There are many counts of this clonotype. This chain connects TRBV5-1 to TRBJ2-7; no clear D gene. There are 15 residues in the CDR3. The V gene's germline CDR1 is SGHRS and CDR2 YFSETQ. Deletions cut 1 base from V and 0 bases from J, with 11 bases between. The CDR3 here is CASSLLGTASYEQYF. CDR3 in DNA: TGCGCCAGCAGCTTGTTGGGAACAGCCTCCTACGAGCAGTACTTC.

V usage is TRBV7-9 and J usage is TRBJ2-3; D is possibly TRBD2 (5 bases). Per germline, CDR1 SEHNR and CDR2 FQNEAQ (reference sequence). Trimming took 3 bases from V and 4 from J, leaving 14 bases between them. The CDR3 runs 15 residues. The CDR3 loop reads CASSFGVLSSDTQYF. DNA for the CDR3: TGTGCCAGCAGCTTCGGGGTCCTTTCATCAGATACGCAGTATTTT. The full variable domain, completed using reference TRBV7-9 and TRBJ2-3, is DTGVSQNPRHKITKRGQNVTFRCDPISEHNRLYWYRQTLGQGPEFLTYFQNEAQLEKSRLLSDRFSAERPKGSFSTLEIQRTEQGDSAMYLCASSFGVLSSDTQYFGPGTRLTVL.

This clonotype was recorded many times. V and J are TRBV11-2 and TRBJ2-2, with D tentatively TRBD1 (6 bases). The V end lost 5 bases, the J end lost 1 base, and 8 bases lay between the germline ends. The germline CDR1 and CDR2 sequences are SGHAT and FQNNGV. CDR3 length: 14 amino acids. CDR3 bases: TGTGCCAGCAGCACCAGGGGGAACACCGGGGAGCTGTTTTTT. Its translation: CASSTRGNTGELFF.

This clonotype has ten or more counts. The V call is TRBV5-1, the J call TRBJ2-4; D gene unclear. Per the germline V gene, CDR1 is SGHRS and CDR2 is YFSETQ. Trimming stripped 4 bases from V and 8 bases from J, with 16 bases between. This CDR3 has 14 amino acids. In DNA form, the CDR3 reads TGCGCCAGCAGCATGGAGTGGACGGCAGACATTCAGTACTTC. Translating gives CASSMEWTADIQYF.

Ten or more counts support this clonotype. The gene calls are TRBV6-5 and TRBJ1-2; tentatively, D is TRBD1 (5 bases). The CDR3 runs to 13 residues. The V gene's germline CDR1 is MNHEY and CDR2 SVGAGI. Trimming pared 7 bases from V and 8 bases from J, leaving 17 bases between. The CDR3 protein is CASTRGVSYGYTF. In nucleotides, the CDR3 is TGTGCCAGCACCAGAGGGGTATCCTACGGCTACACCTTC.

This clonotype was counted ten times or more. V and J are TRBV27 and TRBJ1-2; D is unclear. Trimming removed 0 bases at V and 0 bases at J, with 2 bases between. This CDR3 has 13 residues. Germline lookup yields CDR1 MNHEY and CDR2 SMNVEV (reference sequence). CDR3 protein: CASSLSPNYGYTF. CDR3 nucleotide sequence: TGTGCCAGCAGTTTATCCCCTAACTATGGCTACACCTTC.

This clonotype was seen only a few times. The chain couples TRBV6-6 to TRBJ2-2; D is uncertain. V shed 5 bases and J shed 3 bases, with 1 base lying between them. The CDR3 sequence is 11 residues long. Germline CDR1 and CDR2: MNHNY and SVGAGI (reference sequence). This CDR3 reads CASSHTGELFF. The CDR3 DNA sequence: TGTGCCAGCAGTCACACCGGGGAGCTGTTTTTT.

This clonotype was counted at least ten times. The V and J genes are TRBV11-2 and TRBJ1-1; D may be TRBD1 (5 bases). This CDR3 comprises 14 residues. Deletions cut 2 bases from V and 0 bases from J, with 7 bases between. In germline, CDR1 is SGHAT, CDR2 FQNNGV. CDR3 bases: TGTGCCAGCAGCTTAAGGGGATTGAACACTGAAGCTTTCTTT. Translating gives CASSLRGLNTEAFF.

This clonotype was seen ten or more times. The V gene is TRBV3-1, the J gene TRBJ1-2, with TRBD1 as a possible D gene (5 bases). The ends were cut back, 1 base at V and 5 bases at J, with 11 bases in the middle. This CDR3 region has 14 residues. The germline V gene encodes CDR1 LGHDT and CDR2 YNNKEL (reference sequence). CDR3 in DNA: TGTGCCAGCAGCCAAGCCGGGACCGCATATGGCTACACCTTC. Protein sequence: CASSQAGTAYGYTF.

In this sample, this clonotype turned up many times. The chain uses TRBV6-5 and TRBJ1-4; perhaps TRBD1 as D (6 bases). In germline, CDR1 is MNHEY, CDR2 SVGAGI. Between the trimmed V and J ends, which lost 5 bases and 8 bases, there was a span of 18 bases. The CDR3 is 15 amino acids. CDR3 in amino acids: CASSPDRDTGEKLFF. The CDR3 coding sequence is TGTGCCAGCAGTCCGGACCGGGACACTGGGGAAAAACTGTTTTTT.

This clonotype has ten or more counts. The chain uses TRBV7-8 and TRBJ2-2, with D perhaps matching TRBD2 (5 bases). V shed 5 bases and J shed 1 base, with 11 bases lying between them. Germline lookup yields CDR1 SGHVS and CDR2 FQNEAQ. This CDR3 is 15 amino acids long. CDR3 amino acids: CASSPSGLNTGELFF. The CDR3 region has the DNA TGTGCCAGCAGCCCGAGCGGCCTGAACACCGGGGAGCTGTTTTTT.

This clonotype appeared many times. The chain links TRBV5-1 to TRBJ2-1; 11 bases map to TRBD2. This CDR3 spans 16 amino acids. Per the germline V gene, CDR1 is SGHRS and CDR2 is YFSETQ. Trimming removed 0 bases from V and 9 bases from J; junction bases left unmatched: 8. The CDR3 region has the DNA TGCGCCAGCAGCTTGGACCTAGCGGGGGGCCGGAGTGAGCAGTTCTTC. Translating gives CASSLDLAGGRSEQFF.

Ten or more counts support this clonotype. The V call is TRBV5-4, the J call TRBJ2-3, with 10 bases lining up with TRBD1. The CDR3 totals 15 residues. The V gene end was trimmed by 4 bases and the J gene end by 4 bases; junction bases not matched to a gene: 6. Germline CDR1 and CDR2: SGHNT and YYREEE (reference sequence). The CDR3 here is CASSLPGTGADTQYF. The CDR3 DNA follows: TGTGCCAGCAGCCTCCCCGGGACAGGGGCAGATACGCAGTATTTT.

This clonotype was counted at least ten times. The chain employs TRBV7-6 and TRBJ2-1, with D perhaps TRBD1 (6 bases). From germline, CDR1 is SGHVS and CDR2 FNYEAQ. Trimming took 0 bases from V and 2 from J, leaving 11 bases between them. CDR3 length equals 16 residues. CDR3 protein: CASSLADRGTYNEQFF. The CDR3, as DNA: TGTGCCAGCAGCTTAGCGGATAGGGGGACCTACAATGAGCAGTTCTTC.

This clonotype showed up many times. The J gene is TRBJ1-4, the V gene TRBV6-1; no clear D gene. The CDR3 sequence is 16 residues long. Trimming removed 2 bases at V and 0 bases at J, with 10 bases between. CDR1 and CDR2 (germline): MNHNS, SASEGT. DNA for the CDR3: TGTGCCAGCAGTGAAAGTGGCCGAACAACTAATGAAAAACTGTTTTTT. This gives the protein CASSESGRTTNEKLFF.

This clonotype was observed at least ten times. J is TRBJ2-2 and V is TRBV7-9; TRBD1 matches at 11 bases. The V gene's germline CDR1 is SEHNR and CDR2 FQNEAQ (reference sequence). J lost 4 bases, V lost 5 bases, and 12 bases had no gene match. The CDR3 is made up of 18 amino acids. The chain's CDR3 is CASSLPGQGAPVTGELFF. The DNA of the CDR3 is TGTGCCAGCAGCCTCCCCGGACAGGGGGCGCCGGTCACCGGGGAGCTGTTTTTT.

This clonotype has a count of ten or more. The chain recombines TRBV7-9 with TRBJ1-5, with no clear D. The germline V gene encodes CDR1 SEHNR and CDR2 FQNEAQ (reference sequence). V lost 8 bases and J lost 0, with 8 bases in between. CDR3 length: 13 residues. CDR3 DNA: TGTGCCAGCGTCAAAGATAGCAATCAGCCCCAGCATTTT. Translation: CASVKDSNQPQHF.

This clonotype was detected ten times or more. CDR3 nucleotides: TGCGCCAGCAGCCCCCCCCGGAGGACCGAGCAGTACTTC. This encodes CASSPPRRTEQYF. V usage is TRBV4-1 and J usage is TRBJ2-7, with D possibly TRBD2 on 5 matching bases. The CDR3 totals 13 residues. The germline CDR1 and CDR2 sequences are MGHRA and YSYEKL. Trimming shortened V by 4 bases and J by 6 bases, and 13 bases separated the two germline ends.